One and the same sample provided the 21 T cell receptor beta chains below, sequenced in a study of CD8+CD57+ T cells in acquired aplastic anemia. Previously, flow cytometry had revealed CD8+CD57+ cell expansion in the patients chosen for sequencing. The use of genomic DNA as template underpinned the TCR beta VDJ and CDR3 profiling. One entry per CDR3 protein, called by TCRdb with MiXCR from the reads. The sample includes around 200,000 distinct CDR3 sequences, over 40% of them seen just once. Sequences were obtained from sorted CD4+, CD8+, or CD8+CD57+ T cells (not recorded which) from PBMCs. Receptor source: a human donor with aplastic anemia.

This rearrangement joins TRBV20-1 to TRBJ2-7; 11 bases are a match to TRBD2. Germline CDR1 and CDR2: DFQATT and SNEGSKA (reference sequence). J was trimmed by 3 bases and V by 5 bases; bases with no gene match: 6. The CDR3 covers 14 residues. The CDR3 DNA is TGCAGTGCTCCACTAGCGGGGGTTAACTACGAGCAGTACTTC. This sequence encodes CSAPLAGVNYEQYF.

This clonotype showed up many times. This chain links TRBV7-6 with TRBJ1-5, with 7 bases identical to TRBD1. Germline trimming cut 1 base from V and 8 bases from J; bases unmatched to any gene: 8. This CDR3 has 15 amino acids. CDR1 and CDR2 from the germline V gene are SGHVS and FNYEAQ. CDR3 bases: TGTGCCAGCAGCTTAGGACAGGGTATTTTAGAGCCCCAGCATTTT. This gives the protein CASSLGQGILEPQHF.

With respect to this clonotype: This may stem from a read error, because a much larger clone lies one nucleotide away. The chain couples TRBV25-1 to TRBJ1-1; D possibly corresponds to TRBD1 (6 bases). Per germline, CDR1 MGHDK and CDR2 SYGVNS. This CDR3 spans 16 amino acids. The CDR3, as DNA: TGTGCCAGCGGTGAAGGGGGGGGACATAAGGGAGGTGAAGCTTTCTTT. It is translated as CASGEGGGHKGGEAFF.

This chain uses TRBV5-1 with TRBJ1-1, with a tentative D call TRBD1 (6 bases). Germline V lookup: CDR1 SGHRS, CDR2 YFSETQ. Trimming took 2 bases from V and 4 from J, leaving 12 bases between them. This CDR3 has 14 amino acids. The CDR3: CASSLQGHGTEAFF. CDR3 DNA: TGCGCCAGCAGCTTACAGGGCCATGGCACTGAAGCTTTCTTT.

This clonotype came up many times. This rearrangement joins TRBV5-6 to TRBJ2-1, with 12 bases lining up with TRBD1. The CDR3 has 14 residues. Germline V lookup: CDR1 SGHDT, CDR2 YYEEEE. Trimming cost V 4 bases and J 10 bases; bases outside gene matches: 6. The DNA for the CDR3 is TGTGCCAGCAGCCCGGGACAGGGGGCTGGGGAGCAGTTCTTC. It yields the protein CASSPGQGAGEQFF.

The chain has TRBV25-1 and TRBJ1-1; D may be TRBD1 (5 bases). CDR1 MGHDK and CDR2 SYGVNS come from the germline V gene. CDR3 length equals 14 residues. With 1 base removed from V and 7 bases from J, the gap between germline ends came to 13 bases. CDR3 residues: CASSEFRAGSEAFF. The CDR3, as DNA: TGTGCCAGCAGTGAATTTCGGGCAGGGAGTGAAGCTTTCTTT.

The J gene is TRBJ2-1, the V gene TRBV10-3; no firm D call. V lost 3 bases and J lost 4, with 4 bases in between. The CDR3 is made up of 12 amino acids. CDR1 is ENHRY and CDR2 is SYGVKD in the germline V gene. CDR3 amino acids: CAISDSYNEQFF. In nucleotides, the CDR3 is TGTGCCATCAGTGATTCGTACAATGAGCAGTTCTTC.

CDR3 residues: CSAIPTSDYGYTF. CDR3 DNA sequence: TGCAGTGCTATACCGACTTCCGACTATGGCTACACCTTC. The gene calls are TRBV20-1 and TRBJ1-2; D gene uncertain. Germline lookup yields CDR1 DFQATT and CDR2 SNEGSKA (reference sequence). There are 13 residues in the CDR3. The V end was cut by 4 bases, the J end by 3 bases, with 12 bases between.

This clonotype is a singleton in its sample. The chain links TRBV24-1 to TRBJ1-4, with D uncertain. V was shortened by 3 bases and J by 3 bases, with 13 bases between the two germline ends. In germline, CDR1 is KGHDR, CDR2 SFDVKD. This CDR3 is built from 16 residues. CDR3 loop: CATSDPREGPNEKLFF. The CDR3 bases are TGTGCCACCAGTGATCCCCGGGAGGGCCCTAATGAAAAACTGTTTTTT.

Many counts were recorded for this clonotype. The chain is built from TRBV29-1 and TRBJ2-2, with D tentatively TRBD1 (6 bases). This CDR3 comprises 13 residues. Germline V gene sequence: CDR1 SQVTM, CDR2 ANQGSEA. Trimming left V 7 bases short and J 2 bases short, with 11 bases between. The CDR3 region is CSALDRNTGELFF. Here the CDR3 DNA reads TGCAGCGCCTTGGACAGAAACACCGGGGAGCTGTTTTTT.

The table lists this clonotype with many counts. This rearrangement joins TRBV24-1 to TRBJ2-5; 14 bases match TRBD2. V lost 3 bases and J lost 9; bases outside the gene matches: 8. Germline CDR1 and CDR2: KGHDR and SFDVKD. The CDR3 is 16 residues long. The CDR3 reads CATSDPGTSGSGAQYF. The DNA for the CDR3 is TGTGCCACCAGTGATCCTGGGACTAGCGGGAGTGGGGCCCAGTACTTC.

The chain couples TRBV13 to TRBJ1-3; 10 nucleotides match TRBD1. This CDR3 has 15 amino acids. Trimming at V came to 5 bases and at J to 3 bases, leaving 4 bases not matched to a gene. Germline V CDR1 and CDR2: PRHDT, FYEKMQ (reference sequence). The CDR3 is CASSPGQGGGNTIYF. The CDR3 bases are TGTGCCAGCAGCCCAGGACAGGGGGGTGGAAACACCATATATTTT.

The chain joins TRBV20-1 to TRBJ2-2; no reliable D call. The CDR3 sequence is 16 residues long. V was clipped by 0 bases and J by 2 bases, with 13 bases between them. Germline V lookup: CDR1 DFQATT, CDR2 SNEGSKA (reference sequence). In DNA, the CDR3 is TGCAGTGCTAGAGATCGCCCCCTCACCAACACCGGGGAGCTGTTTTTT. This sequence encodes CSARDRPLTNTGELFF.

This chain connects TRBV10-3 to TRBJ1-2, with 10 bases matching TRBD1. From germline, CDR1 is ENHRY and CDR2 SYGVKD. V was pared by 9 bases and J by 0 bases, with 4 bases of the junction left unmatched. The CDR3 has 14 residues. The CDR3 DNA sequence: TGTGCCATTACCGGGACAGGGGCTAACTATGGCTACACCTTC. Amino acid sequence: CAITGTGANYGYTF.

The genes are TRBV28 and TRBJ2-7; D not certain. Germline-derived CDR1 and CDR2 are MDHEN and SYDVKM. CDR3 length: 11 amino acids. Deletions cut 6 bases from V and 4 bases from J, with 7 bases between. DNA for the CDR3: TGTGCCAGCAGCACTAAGTACGAGCAGTACTTC. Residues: CASSTKYEQYF.

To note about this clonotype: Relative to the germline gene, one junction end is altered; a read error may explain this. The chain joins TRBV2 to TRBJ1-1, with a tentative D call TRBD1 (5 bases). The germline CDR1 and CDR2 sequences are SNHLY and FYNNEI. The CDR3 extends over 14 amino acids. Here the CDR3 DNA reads TGTGCCAGCAGTGTAGGGCAGCAGGACACTGGAGCTTTCTTT. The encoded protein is CASSVGQQDTGAFF.

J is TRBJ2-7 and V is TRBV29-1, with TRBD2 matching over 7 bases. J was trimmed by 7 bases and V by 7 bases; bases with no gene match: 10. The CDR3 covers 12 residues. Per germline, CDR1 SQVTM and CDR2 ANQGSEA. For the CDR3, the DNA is TGCAGCGCAGCGGGGCTAGCGTTGGAGCAGTACTTC. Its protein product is CSAAGLALEQYF.

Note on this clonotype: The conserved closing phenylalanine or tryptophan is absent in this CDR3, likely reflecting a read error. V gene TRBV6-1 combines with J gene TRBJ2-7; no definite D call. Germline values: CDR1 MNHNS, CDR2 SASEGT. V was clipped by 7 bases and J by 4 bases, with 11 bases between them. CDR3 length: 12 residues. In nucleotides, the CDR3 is TGTGCCAGCACCCGCGCGGATTACGAGCAGTACCTC. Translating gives CASTRADYEQYL.

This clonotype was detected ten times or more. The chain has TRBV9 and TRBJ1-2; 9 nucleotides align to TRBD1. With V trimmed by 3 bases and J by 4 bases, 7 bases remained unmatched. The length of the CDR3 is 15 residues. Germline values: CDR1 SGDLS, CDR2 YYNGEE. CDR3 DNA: TGTGCCAGCAGCGCAACAGGGGGCGCTGGCTATGGCTACACCTTC. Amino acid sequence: CASSATGGAGYGYTF. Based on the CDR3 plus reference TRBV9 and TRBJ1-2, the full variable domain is DSGVTQTPKHLITATGQRVTLRCSPRSGDLSVYWYQQSLDQGLQFLIQYYNGEERAKGNILERFSAQQFPDLHSELNLSSLELGDSALYFCASSATGGAGYGYTFGSGTRLTVV.

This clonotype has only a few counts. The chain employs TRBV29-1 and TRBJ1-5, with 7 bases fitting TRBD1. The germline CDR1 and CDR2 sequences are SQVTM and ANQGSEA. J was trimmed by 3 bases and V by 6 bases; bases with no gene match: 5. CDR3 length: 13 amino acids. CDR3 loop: CSVGRGYNQPQHF. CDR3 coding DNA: TGCAGCGTGGGCAGGGGGTACAATCAGCCCCAGCATTTT.

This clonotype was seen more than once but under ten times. The DNA of the CDR3 is TGCAGCGTTTATGGACAGGTTCTTAAGAATGGCTACACCTTC. This translates into CSVYGQVLKNGYTF. The gene calls are TRBV29-1 and TRBJ1-2; 7 positions agree with TRBD1. Per the germline V gene, CDR1 is SQVTM and CDR2 is ANQGSEA. V was pared by 5 bases and J by 6 bases, with 12 bases of the junction left unmatched. CDR3 size: 14 residues.